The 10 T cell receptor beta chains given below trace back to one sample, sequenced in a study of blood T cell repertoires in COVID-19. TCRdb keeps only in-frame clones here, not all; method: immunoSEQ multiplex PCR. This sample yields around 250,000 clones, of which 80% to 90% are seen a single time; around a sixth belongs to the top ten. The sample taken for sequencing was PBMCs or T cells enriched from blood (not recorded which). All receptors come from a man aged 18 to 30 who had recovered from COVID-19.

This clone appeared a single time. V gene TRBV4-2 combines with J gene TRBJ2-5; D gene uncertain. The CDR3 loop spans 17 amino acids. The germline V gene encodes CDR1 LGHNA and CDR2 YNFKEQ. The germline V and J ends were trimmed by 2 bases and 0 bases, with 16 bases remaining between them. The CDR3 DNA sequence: TGTGCCAGCAGCCAACCGGAAGGAGCCCAGTACCAAGAGACCCAGTACTTC. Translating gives CASSQPEGAQYQETQYF.

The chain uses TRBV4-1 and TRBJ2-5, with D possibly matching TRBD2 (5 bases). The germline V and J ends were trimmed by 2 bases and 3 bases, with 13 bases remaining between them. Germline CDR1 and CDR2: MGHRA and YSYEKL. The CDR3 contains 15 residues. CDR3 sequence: CASSQSSGSKETQYF. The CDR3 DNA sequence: TGCGCCAGCAGCCAATCAAGCGGAAGCAAAGAGACCCAGTACTTC.

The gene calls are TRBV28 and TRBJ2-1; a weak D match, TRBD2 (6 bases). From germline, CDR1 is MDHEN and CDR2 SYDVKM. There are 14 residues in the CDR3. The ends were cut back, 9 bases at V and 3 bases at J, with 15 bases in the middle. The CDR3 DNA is TGTGCCAGTGGGAAAGCGGGTTACTACAATGAGCAGTTCTTC. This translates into CASGKAGYYNEQFF.

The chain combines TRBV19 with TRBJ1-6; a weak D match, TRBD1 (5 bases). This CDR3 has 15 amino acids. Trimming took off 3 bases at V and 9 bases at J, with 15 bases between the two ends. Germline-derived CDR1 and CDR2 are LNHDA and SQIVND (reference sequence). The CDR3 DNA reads TGTGCCAGTAGTATGGGGGGTCTGCTCGGTTCACCCCTCCACTTT. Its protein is CASSMGGLLGSPLHF.

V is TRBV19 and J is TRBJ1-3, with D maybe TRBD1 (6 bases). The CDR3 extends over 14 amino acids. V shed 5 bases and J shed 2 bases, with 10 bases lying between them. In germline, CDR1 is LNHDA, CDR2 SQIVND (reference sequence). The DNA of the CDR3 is TGTGCCAGTAGTTCGTCAGGGGCTGGAAACACCATATATTTT. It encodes CASSSSGAGNTIYF.

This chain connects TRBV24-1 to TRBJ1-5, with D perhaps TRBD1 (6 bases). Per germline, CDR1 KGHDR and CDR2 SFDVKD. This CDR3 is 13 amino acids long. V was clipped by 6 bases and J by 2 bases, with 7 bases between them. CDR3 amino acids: CATSPGGNQPQHF. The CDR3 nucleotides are TGTGCCACCAGTCCAGGGGGCAATCAGCCCCAGCATTTT.

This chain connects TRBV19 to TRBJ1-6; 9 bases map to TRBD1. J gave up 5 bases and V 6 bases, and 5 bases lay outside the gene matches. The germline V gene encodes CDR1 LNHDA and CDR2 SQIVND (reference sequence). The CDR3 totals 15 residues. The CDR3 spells CASSLQGADNSPLHF. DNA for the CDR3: TGTGCCAGTAGCCTACAGGGGGCGGATAATTCACCCCTCCACTTT.

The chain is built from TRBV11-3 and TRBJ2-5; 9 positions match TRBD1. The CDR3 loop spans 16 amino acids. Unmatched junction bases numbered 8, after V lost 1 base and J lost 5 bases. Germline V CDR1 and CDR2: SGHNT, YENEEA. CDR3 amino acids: CASSLASTGGSETQYF. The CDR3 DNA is TGTGCCAGCAGCTTAGCTAGTACAGGGGGCAGTGAGACCCAGTACTTC.

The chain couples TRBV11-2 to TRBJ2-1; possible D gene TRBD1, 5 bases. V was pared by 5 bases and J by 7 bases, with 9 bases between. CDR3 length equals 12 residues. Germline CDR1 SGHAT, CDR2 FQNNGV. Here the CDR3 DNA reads TGTGCCAGCAGCCCATGGACAAATGAGCAGTTCTTC. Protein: CASSPWTNEQFF.

The CDR3 loop reads CASSLAPGKAQHF. CDR3 bases: TGTGCCAGCAGCTTAGCGCCCGGGAAGGCCCAGCATTTT. The chain uses TRBV7-9 and TRBJ1-5; D not resolved. The germline V gene has CDR1 SEHNR and CDR2 FQNEAQ (reference sequence). This CDR3 is built from 13 residues. The V end lost 0 bases, the J end lost 11 bases, and 11 bases lay between the germline ends.